This T cell receptor (beta chain) was obtained from a study of cytomegalovirus exposure and HLA in healthy donors. The CDR3 runs to 16 residues. The V gene's germline CDR1 is MGHRA and CDR2 YSYEKL. Trimming took 0 bases from V and 7 from J; bases not matched to a gene: 8. With 60 Vbeta and 13 Jbeta primers, the PCR was carried out. Using immunoSEQ multiplex PCR, the repertoire was profiled, and TCRdb retains in-frame clones only, with some absent. The sample records 100,000 or so clones, roughly 76% being singletons. Sequencing used PBMCs. This sequence joins TRBV4-1 and TRBJ2-7; 11 bases match TRBD2. The sequence was collected from a man aged 25-40 years in good health and CMV-seropositive. This CDR3 reads CASSQDLLAGAGEQYF. The DNA for the CDR3 is TGCGCCAGCAGCCAAGATTTACTAGCGGGGGCGGGGGAGCAGTACTTC.